The 5 T cell receptor beta chains below come from one sample, sequenced in a study of blood T cells in healthy people across ages. A second about 7 to 11 cycle PCR used barcoded and J-beta primers. Each CDR3 protein gets one entry after TCRdb re-called the 5' RACE reads with MiXCR. Among 1.5 million to 2 million distinct CDR3 sequences, 49% were seen once, and the ten largest hold roughly 2.1%. Material: blood. All receptors come from a woman between 40 and 55 years old in good health.

This chain connects TRBV6-5 to TRBJ2-5; 7 nucleotides agree with TRBD1. This CDR3 has 15 amino acids. Germline V gives CDR1 MNHEY, CDR2 SVGAGI. J gave up 6 bases and V 6 bases, and 13 bases lay outside the gene matches. The CDR3 DNA reads TGTGCCAGCAGCGAAACAGAGGGGGCTATGAAGACCCAGTACTTC. Its translation is CASSETEGAMKTQYF.

The chain combines TRBV18 with TRBJ1-1; no clear D gene. Germline values: CDR1 KGHSH, CDR2 LQKENI. V was shortened by 3 bases and J by 10 bases, with 15 bases between the two germline ends. The CDR3 covers 13 residues. In DNA form, the CDR3 reads TGTGCCAGCTCACCGGGGTCGGGATTGGGAGCTTTCTTT. It translates to CASSPGSGLGAFF.

V and J are TRBV12-3 or TRBV12-4 and TRBJ1-4, with D unresolved. With 8 bases removed from V and 8 bases from J, the gap between germline ends came to 15 bases. This CDR3 is 13 amino acids long. Here the CDR3 DNA reads TGTGCCAGCCGCCCACCCTCAGGCGAAAAACTGTTTTTT. Translation: CASRPPSGEKLFF.

The chain recombines TRBV7-3 with TRBJ1-1, with D perhaps TRBD1 (6 bases). Germline CDR1 is SGHTA and CDR2 is FQGTGA. This CDR3 contains 14 residues. V was cut by 4 bases and J by 4 bases, with 13 bases left in between. The CDR3 nucleotides read TGTGCCAGCAGCTCACAGGGCTGGGGCACTGAAGCTTTCTTT. Amino acid sequence: CASSSQGWGTEAFF.

The rearrangement uses TRBV20-1 and TRBJ2-7; D is perhaps TRBD1 (5 bases). Germline V lookup: CDR1 DFQATT, CDR2 SNEGSKA (reference sequence). The CDR3 extends over 13 amino acids. V was shortened by 3 bases and J by 2 bases, with 11 bases between the two germline ends. The CDR3 DNA reads as TGCAGTGCTAGTGGTCTAGGGGCCTACGAGCAGTACTTC. The encoded protein is CSASGLGAYEQYF.